Listed below are T cell receptor beta chains from one sample, sequenced in a study of blood T cell repertoires in COVID-19. Data came from immunoSEQ multiplex PCR; TCRdb stores just in-frame clones and leaves some out. The profile shows 350,000 to 400,000 clones, roughly 91% of them singletons. Sequenced sample: PBMCs or T cells enriched from blood (not recorded which). These receptor sequences come from a woman under 30 who had recovered from COVID-19. CDR3s include the opening cysteine and the closing phenylalanine or tryptophan. A D gene is named only where the DNA matches it firmly. Clone sizes are given selectively: once, few, many, or a class where the clone is expanded.

TGCAGTGCTAGTCGGACAGGGAGACTTGCAACTAATGAAAAACTGTTTTTT CSASRTGRLATNEKLFF TRBJ1-4 - TRBV20-1 TRBD1
TGTGCCAGCAAGACCGGGACAGGGATTAATTCACCCCTCCACTTT CASKTGTGINSPLHF TRBJ1-6 - TRBV6-5 TRBD1
TGTGCCAGCCAGCTTTCCGGACACAGAGAAGCTTTCTTT CASQLSGHREAFF TRBJ1-1 - TRBV5-4 -
TGTGCCAGCAGTGGGGACAGCTCCTACGAGCAGTACTTC CASSGDSSYEQYF TRBJ2-7 - TRBV7-9 TRBD1
TGTGCCAGCAGCTTTGAGGGACAGGGGACTAACACCGGGGAGCTGTTTTTT CASSFEGQGTNTGELFF TRBJ2-2 - TRBV11-2 TRBD1
TGTGCCAGCAGCTTAGAACAGAGTAGCAATCAGCCCCAGCATTTT CASSLEQSSNQPQHF TRBJ1-5 - TRBV11-2 -
TGTGCCAGCGGAATATTCGGACAGGGATTCTACGAGCAGTACTTC CASGIFGQGFYEQYF TRBJ2-7 - TRBV27 TRBD1
TGTGCCAGCAGCCCCCTGGCGGGACTAGCGGCCTACGAGCAGTACTTC CASSPLAGLAAYEQYF TRBJ2-7 - TRBV7-9 TRBD2
TGCGCCAGCAGTGAAGGGACTTCAGTCATGGGCGATGAGCAGTTCTTC CASSEGTSVMGDEQFF TRBJ2-1 - TRBV10-1 -
TGTGCCAGCAGGGCCGGGGGCTATGGCTACACCTTC CASRAGGYGYTF TRBJ1-2 - TRBV6-5 -
TGTGCCATCAGCCCCCCCGCGAGGGTGGTGGATGAAAAACTGTTTTTT CAISPPARVVDEKLFF TRBJ1-4 - TRBV10-3 -
TGTGCCAGCAGCCCTCAGATTAACACTGAAGCTTTCTTT CASSPQINTEAFF TRBJ1-1 - TRBV6-2/TRBV6-3 -
TGTGCCAGCAGTACTGCCTACAGGGACCAAAAGGAAGCTTTCTTT CASSTAYRDQKEAFF TRBJ1-1 - TRBV6-5 -
TGCGCCAGCAGCATAGGGGACAGCTCTGGAAACACCATATATTTT CASSIGDSSGNTIYF TRBJ1-3 once TRBV5-1 TRBD1
TGCGCCAGCAGCTTGGTCGAGGACGGGGAGCTGTTTTTT CASSLVEDGELFF TRBJ2-2 once TRBV5-1 -
TGTGCCAGCAGCTTAGCGGTGATGGGGGCTCAGGGGTCGTTGGAGACCCAGTACTTC CASSLAVMGAQGSLETQYF TRBJ2-5 - TRBV7-6 -
TGTGCCAGCAGGGGAGGGGAGGCGCGCCGGAGCTACACCTTC CASRGGEARRSYTF TRBJ1-2 - TRBV9 -
TGTGCCAGCAGCTTGGATTACGGGACAGAGAACACCGGGGAGCTGTTTTTT CASSLDYGTENTGELFF TRBJ2-2 - TRBV5-4 TRBD1
TGTGCCAGCAGTTTAGGGACCGGGGACGAGCAGTACTTC CASSLGTGDEQYF TRBJ2-7 once TRBV12-3/TRBV12-4 -
TGTGCCAGCAGTTTGATGGGGGCAGGTACAGATACGCAGTATTTT CASSLMGAGTDTQYF TRBJ2-3 - TRBV27 -
TGTGCCAGCAGTTTGGGTCCCGCGGTTACTTACAATGAGCAGTTCTTC CASSLGPAVTYNEQFF TRBJ2-1 - TRBV27 -
TGTGCCAGTAGTTACCGGGACAGGGGTACTCAGCCCCAGCATTTT CASSYRDRGTQPQHF TRBJ1-5 - TRBV19 TRBD1
TGTGCCAGCAGCGGCTCGGCCGGCGGCCGCACTAGCACAGATACGCAGTATTTT CASSGSAGGRTSTDTQYF TRBJ2-3 - TRBV7-3 -
TGTGCCAGCAGGGAGCCTGGAAACACCATATATTTT CASREPGNTIYF TRBJ1-3 - TRBV11-2 -
TGTGCCAGCAGCTTACCACTAGCGGGGCAGCACGAGCAGTACTTC CASSLPLAGQHEQYF TRBJ2-7 once TRBV7-9 TRBD2
TGTGCCAGTTGTTCCAGACAGGGGGCTCGTTCACCCCTCCACTTT CASCSRQGARSPLHF TRBJ1-6 - TRBV19 TRBD1
TGTGCCAGCAGTTACGATCCGGGACTCATCCCCATCCAAGAGACCCAGTACTTC CASSYDPGLIPIQETQYF TRBJ2-5 once TRBV6-2/TRBV6-3 -
TGTGCCAGCAGTTGGGCCCGGGACAGGGGTGGCTACACCTTC CASSWARDRGGYTF TRBJ1-2 - TRBV6-5 TRBD1
TGTGCCAGCAGCCCGGACCCGGGGTATGACAATCAGCCCCAGCATTTT CASSPDPGYDNQPQHF TRBJ1-5 once TRBV9 -
TGTGCCAGCAGCGCCAGCCAGCCCTCCTTTCGAGGTTGCAACTTC CASSASQPSFRGCNF TRBJ2-5 once TRBV7-9 -
TGTGCCAGCAGCTTAGGGGCAGGGGCTGCCACTGAAGCTTTCTTT CASSLGAGAATEAFF TRBJ1-1 once TRBV7-9 -
TGTGCCAGCAGCTTAGTCCAGCGGGGGAGCGATACGCAGTATTTT CASSLVQRGSDTQYF TRBJ2-3 - TRBV11-2 TRBD2
TGCGCCAGTTCGGGACAGGGCCAAGAAAAACTGTTTTTT CASSGQGQEKLFF TRBJ1-4 few TRBV5-1 TRBD1
TGCGCCAGCAGCTTGGCACTGGGGCTGGGGTACCAAGAGACCCAGTACTTC CASSLALGLGYQETQYF TRBJ2-5 - TRBV5-1 -
TGTGCCAGCAGCCTCCGGGACAGGAGCTCCTACGAGCAGTACTTC CASSLRDRSSYEQYF TRBJ2-7 - TRBV5-4 TRBD1
TGTGCCAGCAGGGCTCAGGGCAGGGACGAGCAGTACTTC CASRAQGRDEQYF TRBJ2-7 - TRBV6-5 -
TGTGCTAGTGGTTTGGTGCAGGGTTCCGAGCAGTACTTC CASGLVQGSEQYF TRBJ2-7 - TRBV12-5 -
TGTGCCAGCAGCCATCCATCTACAGGGTCCTACGAGCAGTACTTC CASSHPSTGSYEQYF TRBJ2-7 - TRBV3-1/TRBV3-2 -
TGTGCCATTACCACTTTGAACACTGAAGCTTTCTTT CAITTLNTEAFF TRBJ1-1 once TRBV11-2 -
TGTGCCAGCAGTCGAGCCATTGGTATGGCCCAGCATTTT CASSRAIGMAQHF TRBJ1-5 - TRBV6-5 -
TGCGCCAGCAGCACCTTGCGGGGGGTGACCGAAGCTTTCTTT CASSTLRGVTEAFF TRBJ1-1 - TRBV4-1 -
TGTGCCAGCAGCCAAGCGAGGTCCCGGAGTTACGAGCAGTACTTC CASSQARSRSYEQYF TRBJ2-7 few TRBV4-2 -
TGCGCCAGCAGCTTGGCGGGACAGGGAGGCGAAAAACTGTTTTTT CASSLAGQGGEKLFF TRBJ1-4 - TRBV5-1 TRBD1
TGTGCCAGCAGGTCGGAGGTCTTTAACTATGGCTACACCTTC CASRSEVFNYGYTF TRBJ1-2 - TRBV27 -
TGTGCCAGCAGCATACCCGGACAGGGCGAGGCTTTCTTT CASSIPGQGEAFF TRBJ1-1 - TRBV27 TRBD1
TGTGCCAGTAGTATCCCCCCCCTGTTGCGGGTCTCTGGAGCCAACGTCCTGACTTTC CASSIPPLLRVSGANVLTF TRBJ2-6 - TRBV19 -
TGCGCCAGCAGCCAAGGTGGGACAGGGTTAAACGAGCAGTACTTC CASSQGGTGLNEQYF TRBJ2-7 - TRBV4-1 TRBD1
TGTGCCACCAGCAGAGCCGGACAGGGTCGGGAAAAACTGTTTTTT CATSRAGQGREKLFF TRBJ1-4 once TRBV15 TRBD1
TGTGCCAGCAGCTTAGGTGGGACAGGGGGCAAAGGCTATGAGCAGTTCTTC CASSLGGTGGKGYEQFF TRBJ2-1 - TRBV11-2 TRBD1
TGCGCCAGCAGCTTGGACAGGGGGCCTGATACGCAGTATTTT CASSLDRGPDTQYF TRBJ2-3 once TRBV5-1 TRBD1
TGTGCCAGCACCCAGCGGCAGGGGGCGCGGGAGCAGTACTTC CASTQRQGAREQYF TRBJ2-7 - TRBV6-5 TRBD1